The next 13 T cell receptor beta chains were all read from a single sample in a study of blood T cell repertoires in COVID-19. Method: immunoSEQ multiplex PCR; TCRdb's copy keeps in-frame clones and lacks some. This sample yields fewer than 200,000 clones, of which around 83% are seen a single time; 1.5% belongs to the top ten. The source material was peripheral blood. These receptors were taken from a human donor in a cohort sampled during active COVID-19.

This sequence joins TRBV27 and TRBJ2-7, with TRBD1 matching 11 bases. This CDR3 region has 15 residues. The germline CDR1 and CDR2 sequences are MNHEY and SMNVEV (reference sequence). Trimming at V came to 5 bases and at J to 3 bases, leaving 6 bases not matched to a gene. The CDR3 DNA sequence: TGTGCCAGCAGTACCCCGGGACAGGGGGGCTACGAGCAGTACTTC. Translation: CASSTPGQGGYEQYF.

The chain is built from TRBV27 and TRBJ1-1; 11 nucleotides line up with TRBD1. This CDR3 has 17 residues. The junction had 7 bases not matched to a gene; V was cut back by 2 bases and J by 2 bases. Germline CDR1 is MNHEY and CDR2 is SMNVEV (reference sequence). The DNA of the CDR3 is TGTGCCAGCAGTTTAAAGGGACAGGGGGTGCTAAACACTGAAGCTTTCTTT. Protein product: CASSLKGQGVLNTEAFF.

The chain links TRBV7-3 to TRBJ2-7; unclear D gene. The V end lost 5 bases, the J end lost 7 bases, and 9 bases lay between the germline ends. This CDR3 has 11 amino acids. Germline V CDR1 and CDR2: SGHTA, FQGTGA. This CDR3 reads CASSPTGEQYF. Written as DNA, the CDR3 is TGTGCCAGCAGCCCGACCGGGGAGCAGTACTTC.

V gene TRBV5-1 combines with J gene TRBJ2-3; D is unresolved. CDR1 is SGHRS, CDR2 YFSETQ, per germline. The CDR3 sequence is 16 residues long. V was trimmed by 1 base and J by 3 bases, leaving 15 bases between them. The CDR3 bases are TGCGCCAGCAGCTTGATACCCCGTTCAGGTACAGATACGCAGTATTTT. This sequence encodes CASSLIPRSGTDTQYF. Filled out from reference TRBV5-1 and TRBJ2-3, the complete variable domain reads KAGVTQTPRYLIKTRGQQVTLSCSPISGHRSVSWYQQTPGQGLQFLFEYFSETQRNKGNFPGRFSGRQFSNSRSEMNVSTLELGDSALYLCASSLIPRSGTDTQYFGPGTRLTVL.

The chain joins TRBV3-1 (or the pseudogene TRBV3-2) to TRBJ1-1; D possibly corresponds to TRBD1 (6 bases). The CDR3 covers 13 residues. Trimming shortened V by 6 bases and J by 5 bases, and 13 bases separated the two germline ends. Germline assignment: CDR1 LGHDT and CDR2 YNNKEL (reference sequence). The CDR3 here is CASRKQGGTEAFF. In DNA form, the CDR3 reads TGTGCCAGCAGGAAACAGGGAGGGACTGAAGCTTTCTTT.

The chain has TRBV10-1 and TRBJ1-2, with TRBD1 as a possible D gene (6 bases). This CDR3 spans 14 amino acids. The germline V gene encodes CDR1 WNHNN and CDR2 SYGVQD (reference sequence). V dropped 0 bases and J dropped 4 bases, with 9 bases sitting between them. CDR3 bases: TGCGCCAGCAGTGAGTCCCAGGGGCTCTATGGCTACACCTTC. It codes for CASSESQGLYGYTF.

The rearrangement uses TRBV14 and TRBJ2-1, with 10 bases that match TRBD1. The V and J ends lost 2 bases and 7 bases, in that order; junction bases with no gene match: 2. Germline loops: CDR1 SGHDN, CDR2 FVKESK. The CDR3 loop spans 14 amino acids. CDR3 sequence (DNA): TGTGCCAGCAGCCAACGGACAGGGGGTAATGAGCAGTTCTTC. This sequence encodes CASSQRTGGNEQFF.

CDR3 bases: TGTGCCAGCAGCTGGGGGCAGGGCAGCTATGAGCAGTTCTTC. Protein product: CASSWGQGSYEQFF. The chain joins TRBV5-6 to TRBJ2-1; TRBD1 is a possible D gene (6 bases). This CDR3 has 14 amino acids. The germline CDR1 and CDR2 sequences are SGHDT and YYEEEE. Trimming left V 3 bases short and J 8 bases short, with 15 bases between.

The chain has TRBV25-1 and TRBJ1-2; possibly TRBD1 for D (6 bases). Germline CDR1 reads MGHDK; CDR2 reads SYGVNS. The CDR3 is 15 amino acids. Trimming removed 1 base at V and 6 bases at J, with 15 bases between. This CDR3 is CASSESLGQSHGYTF. The CDR3, as DNA: TGTGCCAGCAGTGAATCTCTTGGACAGAGCCATGGCTACACCTTC.

The chain couples TRBV9 to TRBJ2-1; D remains ambiguous. The CDR3 length is 12 residues. Germline V gene sequence: CDR1 SGDLS, CDR2 YYNGEE. V was pared by 4 bases and J by 5 bases, with 7 bases between. The CDR3 protein is CASSPLNNEQFF. The DNA for the CDR3 is TGTGCCAGCAGCCCCCTAAACAATGAGCAGTTCTTC. The variable domain in full, with the rest retrieved from reference TRBV9 and TRBJ2-1, is DSGVTQTPKHLITATGQRVTLRCSPRSGDLSVYWYQQSLDQGLQFLIQYYNGEERAKGNILERFSAQQFPDLHSELNLSSLELGDSALYFCASSPLNNEQFFGPGTRLTVL.

The rearrangement uses TRBV19 and TRBJ2-6; TRBD2 is a possible D gene (6 bases). The V gene lost 4 bases and the J gene lost 0 bases, with 19 bases spanning the gap. This CDR3 contains 19 residues. Germline lookup yields CDR1 LNHDA and CDR2 SQIVND (reference sequence). CDR3 coding DNA: TGTGCCAGTAGTAACCTCCGGGGGAGATTCAACTCTGGGGCCAACGTCCTGACTTTC. Protein product: CASSNLRGRFNSGANVLTF. Using reference TRBV19 and TRBJ2-6 for the parts outside the CDR3, the full variable domain is DGGITQSPKYLFRKEGQNVTLSCEQNLNHDAMYWYRQDPGQGLRLIYYSQIVNDFQKGDIAEGYSVSREKKESFPLTVTSAQKNPTAFYLCASSNLRGRFNSGANVLTFGAGSRLTVL.

The count of this clone is one. The chain uses TRBV27 and TRBJ2-5; weak D call: TRBD2 (6 bases). The CDR3 consists of 16 residues. V was shortened by 4 bases and J by 0 bases, with 15 bases between the two germline ends. Germline CDR1 and CDR2: MNHEY and SMNVEV (reference sequence). The DNA of the CDR3 is TGTGCCAGCAGTTCCAGGGCTAGCGCTTACCAAGAGACCCAGTACTTC. Translating gives CASSSRASAYQETQYF.

The V and J genes are TRBV7-2 and TRBJ2-7; possible D gene TRBD2, 5 bases. Germline CDR1 SGHTA, CDR2 FQGNSA. CDR3 size: 15 residues. V was trimmed by 1 base and J by 0 bases, leaving 10 bases between them. DNA for the CDR3: TGTGCCAGCAGCTTAGGAGAGGGCATCTCCTACGAGCAGTACTTC. Protein sequence: CASSLGEGISYEQYF.